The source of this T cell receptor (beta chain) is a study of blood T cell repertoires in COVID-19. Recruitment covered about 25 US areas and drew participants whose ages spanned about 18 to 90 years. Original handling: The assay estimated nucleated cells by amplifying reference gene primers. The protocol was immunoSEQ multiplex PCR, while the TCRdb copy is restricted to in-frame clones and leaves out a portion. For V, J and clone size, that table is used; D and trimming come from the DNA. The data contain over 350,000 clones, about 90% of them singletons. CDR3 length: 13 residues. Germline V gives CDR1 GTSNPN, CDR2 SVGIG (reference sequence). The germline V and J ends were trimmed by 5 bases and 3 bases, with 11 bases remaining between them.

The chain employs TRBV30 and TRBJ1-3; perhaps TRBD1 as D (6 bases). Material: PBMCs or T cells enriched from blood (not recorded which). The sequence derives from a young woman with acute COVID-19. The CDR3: CAWLIQGGNTIYF. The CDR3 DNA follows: TGTGCCTGGCTCATACAGGGTGGAAACACCATATATTTT.